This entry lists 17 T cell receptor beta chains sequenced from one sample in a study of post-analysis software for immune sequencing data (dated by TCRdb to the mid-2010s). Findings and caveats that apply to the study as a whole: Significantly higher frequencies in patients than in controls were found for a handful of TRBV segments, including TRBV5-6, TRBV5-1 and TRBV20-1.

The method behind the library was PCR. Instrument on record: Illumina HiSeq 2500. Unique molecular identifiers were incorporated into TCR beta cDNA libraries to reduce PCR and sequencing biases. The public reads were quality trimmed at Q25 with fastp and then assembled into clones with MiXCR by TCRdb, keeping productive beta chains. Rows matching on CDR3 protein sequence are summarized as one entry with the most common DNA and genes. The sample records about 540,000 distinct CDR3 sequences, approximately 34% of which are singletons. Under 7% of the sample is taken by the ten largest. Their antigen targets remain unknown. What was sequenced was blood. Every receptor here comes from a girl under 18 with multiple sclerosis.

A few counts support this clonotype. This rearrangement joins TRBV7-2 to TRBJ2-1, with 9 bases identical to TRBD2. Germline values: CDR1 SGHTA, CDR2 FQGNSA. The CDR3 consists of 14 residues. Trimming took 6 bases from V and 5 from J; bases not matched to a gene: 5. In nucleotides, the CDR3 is TGTGCCAGCAGATCTAGCGGGGAAAACAATGAGCAGTTCTTC. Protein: CASRSSGENNEQFF.

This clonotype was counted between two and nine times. Here the CDR3 DNA reads TGCAGCGTTGCTGGGGGACTGGACACTGAAGCTTTCTTT. This translates into CSVAGGLDTEAFF. This sequence joins TRBV29-1 and TRBJ1-1; a possible D gene is TRBD1 (5 bases). The CDR3 runs 13 residues. The V gene's germline CDR1 is SQVTM and CDR2 ANQGSEA. The germline V and J ends were trimmed by 4 bases and 3 bases, with 12 bases remaining between them.

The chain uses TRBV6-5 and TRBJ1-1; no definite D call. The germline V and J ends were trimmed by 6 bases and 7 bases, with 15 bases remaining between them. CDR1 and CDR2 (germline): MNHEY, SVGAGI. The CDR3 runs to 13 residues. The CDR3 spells CASRRSGLVEAFF. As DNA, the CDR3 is TGTGCCAGCAGACGGAGCGGTCTGGTTGAAGCTTTCTTT.

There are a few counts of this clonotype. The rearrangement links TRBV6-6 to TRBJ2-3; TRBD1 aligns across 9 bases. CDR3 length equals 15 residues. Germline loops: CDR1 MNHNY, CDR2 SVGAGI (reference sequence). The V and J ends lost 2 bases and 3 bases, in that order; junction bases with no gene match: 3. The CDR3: CASSYGTGQTDTQYF. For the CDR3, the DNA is TGTGCCAGCAGTTACGGGACAGGGCAGACAGATACGCAGTATTTT.

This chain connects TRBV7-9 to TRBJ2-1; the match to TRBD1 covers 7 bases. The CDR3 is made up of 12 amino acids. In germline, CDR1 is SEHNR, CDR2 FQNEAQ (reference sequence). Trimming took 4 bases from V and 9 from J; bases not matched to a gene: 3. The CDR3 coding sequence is TGTGCCAGCAGCTACAGGGGTAGTGAGCAGTTCTTC. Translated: CASSYRGSEQFF.

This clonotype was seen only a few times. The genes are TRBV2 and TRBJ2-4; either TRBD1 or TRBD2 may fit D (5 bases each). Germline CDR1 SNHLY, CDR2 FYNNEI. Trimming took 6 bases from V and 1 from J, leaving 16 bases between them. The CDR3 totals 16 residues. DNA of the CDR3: TGTGCCAGCAGCGGACACCCCAGCGGTGCCAAAAACATTCAGTACTTC. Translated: CASSGHPSGAKNIQYF.

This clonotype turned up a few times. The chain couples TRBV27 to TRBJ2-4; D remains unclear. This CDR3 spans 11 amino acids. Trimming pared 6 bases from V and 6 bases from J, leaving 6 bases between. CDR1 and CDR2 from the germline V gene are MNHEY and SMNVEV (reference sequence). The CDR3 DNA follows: TGTGCCAGCAGGGGTGGAAACATTCAGTACTTC. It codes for CASRGGNIQYF.

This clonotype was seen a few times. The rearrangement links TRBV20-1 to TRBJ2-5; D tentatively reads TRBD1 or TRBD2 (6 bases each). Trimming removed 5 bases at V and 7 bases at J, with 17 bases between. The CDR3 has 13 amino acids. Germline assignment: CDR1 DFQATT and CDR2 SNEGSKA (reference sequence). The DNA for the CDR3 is TGCAGTGCTCAGGGACGGGGGCATTTGACCCAGTACTTC. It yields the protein CSAQGRGHLTQYF.

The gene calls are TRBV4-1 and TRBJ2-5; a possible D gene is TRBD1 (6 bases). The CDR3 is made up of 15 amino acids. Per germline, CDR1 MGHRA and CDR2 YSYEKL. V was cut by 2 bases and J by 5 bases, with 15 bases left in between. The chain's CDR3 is CASSQSTGSHETQYF. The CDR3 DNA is TGCGCCAGCAGCCAATCAACAGGGTCACACGAGACCCAGTACTTC.

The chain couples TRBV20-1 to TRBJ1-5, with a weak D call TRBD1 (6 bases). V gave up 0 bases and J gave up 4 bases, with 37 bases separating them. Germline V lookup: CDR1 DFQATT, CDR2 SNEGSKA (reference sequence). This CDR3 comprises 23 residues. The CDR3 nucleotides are TGCAGTGCTAGAGATCGTTCCATTCCGCAGGCACTTATGAGGGGGGCGAGAAATCAGCCCCAGCATTTT. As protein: CSARDRSIPQALMRGARNQPQHF.

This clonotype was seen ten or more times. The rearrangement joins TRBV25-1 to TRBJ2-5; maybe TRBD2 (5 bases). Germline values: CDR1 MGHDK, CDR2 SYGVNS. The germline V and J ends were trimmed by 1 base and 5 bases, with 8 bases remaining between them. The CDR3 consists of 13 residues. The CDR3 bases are TGTGCCAGCAGTGAATTGGGAGAGGAGACCCAGTACTTC. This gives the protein CASSELGEETQYF.

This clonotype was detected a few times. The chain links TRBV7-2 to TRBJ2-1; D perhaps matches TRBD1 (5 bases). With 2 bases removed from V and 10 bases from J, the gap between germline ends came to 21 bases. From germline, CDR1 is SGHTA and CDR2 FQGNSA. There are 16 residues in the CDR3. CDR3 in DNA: TGTGCCAGCAGCTTATCCCCTCAAACAGGCGCCTACGAGCAGTTCTTC. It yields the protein CASSLSPQTGAYEQFF.

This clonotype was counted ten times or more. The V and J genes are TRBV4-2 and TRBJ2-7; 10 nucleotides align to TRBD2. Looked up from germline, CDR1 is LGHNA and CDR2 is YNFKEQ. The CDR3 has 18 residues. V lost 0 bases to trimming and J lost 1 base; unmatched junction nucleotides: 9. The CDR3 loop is CASSQDGTSVFESYEQYF. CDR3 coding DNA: TGTGCCAGCAGCCAAGACGGGACTAGCGTCTTTGAGTCCTACGAGCAGTACTTC.

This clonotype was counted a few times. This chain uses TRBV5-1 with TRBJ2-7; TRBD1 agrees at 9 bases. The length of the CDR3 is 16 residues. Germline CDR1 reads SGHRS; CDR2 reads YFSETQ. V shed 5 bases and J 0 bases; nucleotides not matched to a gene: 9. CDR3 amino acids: CASSPIPGQGSYEQYF. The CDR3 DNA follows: TGCGCCAGCAGTCCAATACCGGGACAGGGCTCCTACGAGCAGTACTTC.

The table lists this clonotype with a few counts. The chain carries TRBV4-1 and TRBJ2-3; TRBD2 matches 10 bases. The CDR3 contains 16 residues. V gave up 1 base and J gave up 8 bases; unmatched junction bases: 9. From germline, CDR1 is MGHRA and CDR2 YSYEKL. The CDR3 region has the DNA TGCGCCAGCAGCCAAGGGACTAGCGGCACATGGGGTACGCAGTATTTT. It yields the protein CASSQGTSGTWGTQYF.

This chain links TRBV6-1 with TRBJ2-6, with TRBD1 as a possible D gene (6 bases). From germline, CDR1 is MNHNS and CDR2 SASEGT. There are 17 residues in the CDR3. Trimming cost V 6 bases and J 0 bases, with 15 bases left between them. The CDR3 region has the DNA TGTGCCAGCAGAACCGGACAGTTTCGCTCTGGGGCCAACGTCCTGACTTTC. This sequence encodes CASRTGQFRSGANVLTF.

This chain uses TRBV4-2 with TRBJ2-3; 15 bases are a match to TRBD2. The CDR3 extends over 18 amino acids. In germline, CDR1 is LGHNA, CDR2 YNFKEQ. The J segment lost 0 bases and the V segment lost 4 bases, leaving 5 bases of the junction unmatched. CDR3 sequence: CASSPGTSGGQSTDTQYF. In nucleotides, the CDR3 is TGTGCCAGCAGCCCTGGGACTAGCGGGGGGCAGAGCACAGATACGCAGTATTTT.